This T cell receptor (beta chain) was sequenced during a study of shared clonotypes between healthy human individuals. The CDR3 loop spans 11 amino acids. CDR1 and CDR2 (germline): SQVTM, ANQGSEA. The ends were cut back, 3 bases at V and 6 bases at J, with 8 bases in the middle. Deep was the level at which the assay was run. Here immunoSEQ multiplex PCR was the method, and the copy in TCRdb shows in-frame clones only, minus some. The table lists over 100,000 clones, around 65% of them singletons. This clone was seen a handful of times. Its antigen is unidentified. CD8 memory merged CD45RO+ cells and CCR7-negative CD45RA+ TemRA cells into one population. The study, taken as a whole, reports: A small donor pool kept down the genetic and exposure-history diversity that was represented. Richness estimates generally favored naive over memory subsets.

V and J are TRBV29-1 and TRBJ1-1; the D is unclear. The clonotype comes from a woman aged 25-40 years in good health. The source material was memory CD8+ T cells sorted from blood. Subset of the sample: CD45RO+ cells pooled with CCR7-negative TemRA cells. CDR3 sequence reads: CSVEGDAEAFF. The CDR3 bases are TGCAGCGTTGAGGGAGACGCTGAAGCTTTCTTT.